The 8 T cell receptor beta chains given below trace back to one sample, sequenced in a study of T cell clonality in common variable immunodeficiency. Clones were read by immunoSEQ multiplex PCR, and TCRdb kept only the in-frame ones, dropping some. Sampling found 57,000 or so clones, none seen once. Sequenced input: peripheral blood mononuclear cells. The receptors were gathered from a person between 18 and 69 years old in good health.

This clone was observed at least ten times. The read ends 3 residues before the CDR3 terminus; that terminus is restored from the germline J gene. The chain combines TRBV19 with TRBJ1-5, with unresolved D. This CDR3 has 15 residues. Trimming removed 6 bases at V and 0 bases at J, with 12 bases between. Looked up from germline, CDR1 is LNHDA and CDR2 is SQIVND (reference sequence). The part of the CDR3 DNA that was read is TGTGCCAGTAGAGACCAGGCATATAGCAATCAGCCC. Protein: CASRDQAYSNQP. The full CDR3 sequence reads CASRDQAYSNQPQHF.

This clone has a count of ten or more. The read gets to within 3 residues of the CDR3 end, and the germline J gene fills in the rest. This chain connects TRBV10-3 to TRBJ2-5; the match to TRBD2 covers 13 bases. The CDR3 totals 13 residues. The germline V gene encodes CDR1 ENHRY and CDR2 SYGVKD. The J segment lost 3 bases and the V segment lost 10 bases, leaving 2 bases of the junction unmatched. The CDR3 here is CATGLAGEETQYF. CDR3 DNA, as far as it was read: TGTGCCACAGGACTAGCGGGAGAAGAGACC.

This clone appeared many times. Read data end 3 residues before the CDR3 end; the end is taken from the germline J gene. This CDR3 is also generated by other DNA sequences in the sample. The chain is built from TRBV18 and TRBJ1-2, with TRBD1 matching over 12 bases. Germline V gives CDR1 KGHSH, CDR2 LQKENI. This CDR3 has 13 amino acids. The CDR3 bases that were read are TGTGCCAGCTCACCCGGGACAGGGGGCGGC. It specifies CASSPGTGGG. The full CDR3 is CASSPGTGGGYTF. The full variable domain, its missing parts supplied by reference TRBV18 and TRBJ1-2, is NAGVMQNPRHLVRRRGQEARLRCSPMKGHSHVYWYRQLPEEGLKFMVYLQKENIIDESGMPKERFSAEFPKEGPSILRIQQVVRGDSAAYFCASSPGTGGGYTFGSGTRLTVV.

There are many counts of this clone. CDR3 DNA (partial): TGTGCCAGCAGTTCGTTAGCGGGAGGTACAGATACG. Its protein is CASSSLAGGTDT. The full CDR3 sequence reads CASSSLAGGTDTQYF. This chain connects TRBV28 to TRBJ2-3; TRBD2 aligns across 10 bases. Sequencing ends 3 residues short of the CDR3 end; the germline J gene provides the rest. CDR1 is MDHEN and CDR2 is SYDVKM in the germline V gene. The CDR3 spans 15 residues. J gave up 3 bases and V 4 bases, and 4 bases lay outside the gene matches.

About this clone itself: The read falls 3 residues short of the CDR3 end, and the missing part is taken from the germline J gene. The J gene is TRBJ1-1, the V gene TRBV5-3; D remains unclear. TRBV5-3 is placed among ORFs of uncertain function. The CDR3 sequence is 15 residues long. Trimming stripped 2 bases from V and 0 bases from J, with 11 bases between. The CDR3 bases that were read are TGTGCCAGAAGCTTTAGCGGCTTGCTGAACACTGAA. This sequence encodes CARSFSGLLNTE. In full, the CDR3 is CARSFSGLLNTEAFF.

This clone was found many times. The CDR3 goes on 3 residues after the read ends, and that part is filled in from the germline J gene. V gene TRBV2 combines with J gene TRBJ2-7, with 10 bases aligning to TRBD2. The CDR3 loop spans 14 amino acids. CDR1 is SNHLY, CDR2 FYNNEI, per germline. V shed 10 bases, J shed 3 bases, and the junction held 9 bases outside the gene matches. The CDR3 loop reads CATRPPSGSYEQYF. Partial CDR3 DNA: TGTGCCACCCGACCCCCTAGCGGGAGCTACGAG.

This clone appeared many times. With the read ending 3 residues before the CDR3 end, the germline J gene is used to fill in that end. The chain is built from TRBV18 and TRBJ2-3; TRBD1 aligns across 7 bases. This CDR3 region has 18 residues. In germline, CDR1 is KGHSH, CDR2 LQKENI. Trimming removed 1 base from V and 0 bases from J; junction bases left unmatched: 10. The covered CDR3 bases are TGTGCCAGCTCACCACGAAAGACAGGGTCCTCTAGCACAGATACG. Protein sequence: CASSPRKTGSSSTDT. The CDR3 in full is CASSPRKTGSSSTDTQYF.

The table lists this clone with many counts. The chain's CDR3 is CASSLGWGGQAQYF. CDR3 bases read: TGTGCCAGCAGCTTAGGCTGGGGGGGGCAAGCG. This rearrangement joins TRBV7-2 to TRBJ2-3, with D maybe TRBD2 (7 bases). Read coverage stops 3 residues before the CDR3 terminus; the germline J gene supplies the remainder. CDR3 size: 14 residues. Germline CDR1 is SGHTA and CDR2 is FQGNSA.